This T cell receptor (beta chain) was sequenced in a study of shared clonotypes between healthy human individuals. In the study overall: CD8 memory received one plate per donor, CD8 naive two, CD4 memory three and CD4 naive three.

This CDR3 is 15 amino acids long. Germline CDR1 is SGHNT and CDR2 is YENEEA. With 0 bases clipped from V and 4 bases from J, the junction kept 4 bases outside the gene matches. Original handling: From ImmunoSEQ came sequences covering only the junction and carrying no quality scores, so filtering differed. Sequencing used immunoSEQ multiplex PCR; TCRdb keeps in-frame clones, though not all of them. V, J and clone size derive from that table, while D and trimming were established from the DNA sequence. The data contain about 1,500,000 clones, roughly 96% of them seen just once; the ten biggest clones take up about 1.2%.

This clonotype originated in a man aged 30 to 39 in good health. Input material: naive CD4+ T cells sorted from blood. Stated subset: CD45RA+ positively selected. J is TRBJ2-7 and V is TRBV11-3; 9 bases align to TRBD2. The CDR3 nucleotides are TGTGCCAGCAGCTTAGACCCTAGCGGGATTTACGAGCAGTACTTC. Its translation is CASSLDPSGIYEQYF.